The source of this T cell receptor beta chain is a study of blood T cells in healthy people across ages. Whole-study findings and limits: Roughly linear age-related decline in beta diversity appeared, significant by age about 40. Unsorted PBMCs prevented conclusive naive versus antigen-experienced comparison.

The V gene lost 4 bases and the J gene lost 8 bases, with 17 bases spanning the gap. CDR3 length equals 14 residues. The germline CDR1 and CDR2 sequences are SGHAT and FQNNGV. As for this clonotype: Its antigen is still unknown.

A second roughly 6 to 11 cycle PCR used barcoded and J-beta primers. TCRdb re-analysed the 5' RACE reads in MiXCR, keeping a single row per CDR3 protein. Counted here are 850,000 to 950,000 distinct CDR3 sequences, roughly 26% occurring once; the ten biggest clones make up approximately 15%. Donors gave around 10 milliliters of peripheral blood apiece. Per individual sample, total RNA of at least 6 micrograms was extracted. The sequenced sample was blood. The chain uses TRBV11-2 and TRBJ1-2; maybe TRBD1 (5 bases). The clonotype was recovered from a woman of 80 years or more in good health. The CDR3 protein is CASSSGGTAMGYTF. Here the CDR3 DNA reads TGTGCCAGCAGCTCCGGGGGGACCGCAATGGGCTACACCTTC.